These 28 T cell receptor beta chains originate from one sample sequenced in a study of graft-versus-host responses after intestinal transplantation. The protocol was immunoSEQ multiplex PCR, while the TCRdb copy is restricted to in-frame clones and leaves out a portion. Of more than 100,000 clones listed, about 95% are singletons. Which antigens these TCRs recognize remains unknown. Sequencing used unstimulated CD8+ T cells sorted from spleen or lymph node cells, obtained before intestinal transplant. Receptors originate from a human donor who received an intestinal transplant.

V and J are TRBV6-5 and TRBJ1-1; D is ambiguous. The CDR3 runs 12 residues. Germline loops: CDR1 MNHEY, CDR2 SVGAGI. The V end lost 5 bases, the J end lost 4 bases, and 8 bases lay between the germline ends. The CDR3 is CASSETPTEAFF. The CDR3 nucleotides are TGTGCCAGCAGTGAAACGCCCACTGAAGCTTTCTTT.

The V call is TRBV28, the J call TRBJ2-5; no reliable D call. The J call may be wrong; the DNA end is better matched by TRBJ2-7. CDR3 length: 14 amino acids. The germline V gene has CDR1 MDHEN and CDR2 SYDVKM. The DNA for the CDR3 is TGTGCCAGCAGTCCAGTCCTCGGGTCCTACGAGCAGTACTTC. Residues: CASSPVLGSYEQYF.

V usage is TRBV27 and J usage is TRBJ2-5, with unresolved D. The CDR3 is 13 residues long. Germline V CDR1 and CDR2: MNHEY, SMNVEV (reference sequence). The ends were cut back, 6 bases at V and 0 bases at J, with 8 bases in the middle. CDR3 DNA sequence: TGTGCCAGCAGCCCACTTTACCAAGAGACCCAGTACTTC. Its translation: CASSPLYQETQYF.

The J gene is TRBJ1-3, the V gene TRBV5-4; D is unclear. The CDR3 is 13 residues long. CDR1 and CDR2 from the germline V gene are SGHNT and YYREEE (reference sequence). V dropped 6 bases and J dropped 3 bases, with 10 bases sitting between them. In nucleotides, the CDR3 is TGTGCCAGCAACCCGAACGATGGAAACACCATATATTTT. It translates to CASNPNDGNTIYF. Drawing the rest from reference TRBV5-4 and TRBJ1-3, the complete variable domain is ETGVTQSPTHLIKTRGQQVTLRCSSQSGHNTVSWYQQALGQGPQFIFQYYREEENGRGNFPPRFSGLQFPNYSSELNVNALELDDSALYLCASNPNDGNTIYFGEGSWLTVV.

V usage is TRBV28 and J usage is TRBJ2-1, with TRBD2 matching over 8 bases. V shed 3 bases and J 8 bases; nucleotides not matched to a gene: 12. CDR3 length: 16 amino acids. Germline V gives CDR1 MDHEN, CDR2 SYDVKM. The DNA for the CDR3 is TGTGCCAGCAGTTTTATCTCCCGGGAGGGCCGGGATGAGCAGTTCTTC. It specifies CASSFISREGRDEQFF.

The V gene is TRBV4-3, the J gene TRBJ2-5; unclear D gene. The tail of the sequence fits TRBJ2-7 better, so the J call may be wrong. The CDR3 length is 16 residues. Germline-derived CDR1 and CDR2 are LGHNA and YSLEER. CDR3 region: CASSQDPTPRVYEQYF. The CDR3 bases are TGCGCCAGCAGCCAAGACCCCACTCCCCGGGTCTACGAGCAGTACTTC.

The genes are TRBV5-4 and TRBJ2-1; D is undetermined. The CDR3 is 14 residues long. Germline V gives CDR1 SGHNT, CDR2 YYREEE (reference sequence). The V and J ends lost 1 base and 7 bases respectively, with 12 bases between them. The CDR3 bases are TGTGCCAGCAGCTTGTACGGTGTGGGTAATGAGCAGTTCTTC. This sequence encodes CASSLYGVGNEQFF.

The V call is TRBV11-2, the J call TRBJ2-5; 7 bases align to TRBD2. TRBJ2-7 explains the end of the DNA better; the J call may be wrong. Per germline, CDR1 SGHAT and CDR2 FQNNGV. There are 14 residues in the CDR3. CDR3 residues: CASSFTGGTYEQYF. The CDR3 DNA reads as TGTGCCAGCAGCTTCACGGGGGGAACCTACGAGCAGTACTTC.

The chain links TRBV19 to TRBJ2-7, with D possibly being TRBD2 (6 bases). CDR3 length: 16 residues. Trimming took off 5 bases at V and 0 bases at J, with 17 bases between the two ends. Germline CDR1 and CDR2: LNHDA and SQIVND (reference sequence). The CDR3 spells CASSQEGRAASYEQYF. The CDR3 DNA follows: TGTGCCAGTAGTCAGGAGGGCAGGGCGGCCTCCTACGAGCAGTACTTC.

The CDR3 nucleotides are TGTGCCAGCAGCTTAACAGGGATCTTAAGCTCCTACGAGCAGTACTTC. It yields the protein CASSLTGILSSYEQYF. The chain couples TRBV11-2 to TRBJ2-7; D may be TRBD1 (6 bases). V shed 2 bases and J shed 0 bases, with 14 bases lying between them. The germline V gene encodes CDR1 SGHAT and CDR2 FQNNGV. The CDR3 covers 16 residues. Full variable domain (outside the CDR3, taken from reference TRBV11-2 and TRBJ2-7): EAGVAQSPRYKIIEKRQSVAFWCNPISGHATLYWYQQILGQGPKLLIQFQNNGVVDDSQLPKDRFSAERLKGVDSTLKIQPAKLEDSAVYLCASSLTGILSSYEQYFGPGTRLTVT.

The CDR3 DNA reads TGTGCCAGCAGCGTAGCTAGGGCAGGGTATGAGCAGTTCTTC. Translated: CASSVARAGYEQFF. The J gene is TRBJ2-1, the V gene TRBV9, with D perhaps TRBD1 (5 bases). There are 14 residues in the CDR3. Germline CDR1 reads SGDLS; CDR2 reads YYNGEE. Trimming removed 0 bases from V and 8 bases from J, with 12 bases in between. Using reference TRBV9 and TRBJ2-1 for the parts outside the CDR3, the full variable domain is DSGVTQTPKHLITATGQRVTLRCSPRSGDLSVYWYQQSLDQGLQFLIQYYNGEERAKGNILERFSAQQFPDLHSELNLSSLELGDSALYFCASSVARAGYEQFFGPGTRLTVL.

CDR3 nucleotide sequence: TGTGCCAGCAGTCCCCCGGACGAAGGAAACACCATATATTTT. Its protein is CASSPPDEGNTIYF. The chain has TRBV28 and TRBJ1-3; D is ambiguous. The CDR3 spans 14 residues. Germline V gene sequence: CDR1 MDHEN, CDR2 SYDVKM. V was pared by 5 bases and J by 4 bases, with 12 bases between. Full variable domain (missing parts from reference TRBV28 and TRBJ1-3): DVKVTQSSRYLVKRTGEKVFLECVQDMDHENMFWYRQDPGLGLRLIYFSYDVKMKEKGDIPEGYSVSREKKERFSLILESASTNQTSMYLCASSPPDEGNTIYFGEGSWLTVV.

This chain uses TRBV5-5 with TRBJ2-7; possible D gene TRBD2, 5 bases. Trimming stripped 2 bases from V and 0 bases from J, with 12 bases between. Germline CDR1 SGHKS, CDR2 YYEKEE (reference sequence). The CDR3 length is 15 residues. For the CDR3, the DNA is TGTGCCAGCAGCTTAATGCTAGCTGGCTCCTACGAGCAGTACTTC. It yields the protein CASSLMLAGSYEQYF.

J is TRBJ2-1 and V is TRBV28, with D possibly being TRBD1 (5 bases). The germline gives CDR1 MDHEN, CDR2 SYDVKM. This CDR3 has 15 residues. V was shortened by 8 bases and J by 0 bases, with 14 bases between the two germline ends. The DNA for the CDR3 is TGTGCCAGCGGCTACCGACAGAGCTCCTACAATGAGCAGTTCTTC. Translating it yields CASGYRQSSYNEQFF.

This chain uses TRBV28 with TRBJ2-4; D possibly corresponds to TRBD1 (5 bases). Deletions cut 3 bases from V and 7 bases from J, with 7 bases between. This CDR3 is built from 12 residues. Germline V gives CDR1 MDHEN, CDR2 SYDVKM. The CDR3 region is CASSFAGNIQYF. The CDR3 coding sequence is TGTGCCAGCAGTTTTGCAGGGAACATTCAGTACTTC.

This sequence joins TRBV9 and TRBJ1-1; no reliable D call. Trimming removed 0 bases from V and 0 bases from J, with 6 bases in between. The CDR3 loop spans 14 amino acids. The germline V gene encodes CDR1 SGDLS and CDR2 YYNGEE. The CDR3 spells CASSVDSMNTEAFF. In DNA, the CDR3 is TGTGCCAGCAGCGTAGACAGTATGAACACTGAAGCTTTCTTT.

The chain employs TRBV28 and TRBJ1-1; no clear D gene. CDR1 and CDR2 from the germline V gene are MDHEN and SYDVKM. Trimming stripped 6 bases from V and 3 bases from J, with 17 bases between. The length of the CDR3 is 15 residues. The CDR3 reads CASRSQQNRYTEAFF. The CDR3 nucleotides are TGTGCCAGCAGGTCCCAACAGAACAGATACACTGAAGCTTTCTTT.

The V call is TRBV6-5, the J call TRBJ2-1; 8 positions agree with TRBD2. This CDR3 has 13 residues. The V segment lost 6 bases and the J segment 7 bases; nucleotides outside the gene matches: 5. Germline V CDR1 and CDR2: MNHEY, SVGAGI. CDR3 amino acids: CASSSGGGNEQFF. As DNA, the CDR3 is TGTGCCAGCAGCTCAGGCGGGGGGAATGAGCAGTTCTTC.

This clone was detected once. CDR3 in amino acids: CASSPTGGAGNTIYF. DNA for the CDR3: TGTGCCAGCAGTCCCACAGGGGGCGCGGGAAACACCATATATTTT. The genes are TRBV28 and TRBJ1-3, with 9 bases that match TRBD1. Per the germline V gene, CDR1 is MDHEN and CDR2 is SYDVKM. V lost 5 bases and J lost 4; bases outside the gene matches: 6. CDR3 length: 15 amino acids.

This sequence joins TRBV7-9 and TRBJ2-3; 8 nucleotides match TRBD1. This CDR3 spans 15 amino acids. From germline, CDR1 is SEHNR and CDR2 FQNEAQ (reference sequence). The V gene end was trimmed by 5 bases and the J gene end by 3 bases; junction bases not matched to a gene: 7. CDR3: CASSRGRGLTDTQYF. Here the CDR3 DNA reads TGTGCCAGCAGCCGAGGCAGGGGGCTGACAGATACGCAGTATTTT.

This clone was found a few times. V usage is TRBV5-6 and J usage is TRBJ1-2, with no clear D. V was pared by 4 bases and J by 5 bases, with 15 bases between. CDR1 and CDR2 (germline): SGHDT, YYEEEE. CDR3 length equals 14 residues. The CDR3 spells CASSHGGRPYGYTF. The CDR3 region has the DNA TGTGCCAGCAGCCATGGTGGCAGGCCTTATGGCTACACCTTC.

The DNA of the CDR3 is TGCGCCAGCAGCCAGATGAGCTCTAGCTACGAGCAGTACTTC. This gives the protein CASSQMSSSYEQYF. J is TRBJ2-7 and V is TRBV4-1; no reliable D call. The V and J ends lost 3 bases and 3 bases respectively, with 12 bases between them. CDR3 length: 14 residues. CDR1 and CDR2 (germline): MGHRA, YSYEKL.

The V gene is TRBV5-1, the J gene TRBJ1-2; maybe TRBD1 (5 bases). V shed 5 bases and J shed 2 bases, with 7 bases lying between them. The CDR3 contains 12 residues. Germline CDR1 is SGHRS and CDR2 is YFSETQ. CDR3 in amino acids: CASSWGNYGYTF. CDR3 coding DNA: TGCGCCAGCAGTTGGGGCAACTATGGCTACACCTTC.

V gene TRBV27 combines with J gene TRBJ2-1, with 9 bases aligning to TRBD2. This CDR3 has 15 amino acids. Germline V gene data show CDR1 as MNHEY and CDR2 as SMNVEV (reference sequence). V was clipped by 4 bases and J by 6 bases; unmatched bases: 7. CDR3 nucleotides: TGTGCCAGCAGTTCCCAAGCGGGAGGTTTCAATGAGCAGTTCTTC. Amino acids: CASSSQAGGFNEQFF.

This chain links TRBV11-2 with TRBJ1-1; D is unresolved. The CDR3 is 11 amino acids. Per the germline V gene, CDR1 is SGHAT and CDR2 is FQNNGV. The V end was cut by 2 bases, the J end by 6 bases, with 4 bases between. Written as DNA, the CDR3 is TGTGCCAGCAGCTTACTCGCTGAAGCTTTCTTT. The encoded protein is CASSLLAEAFF.

J is TRBJ1-1 and V is TRBV10-2, with D tentatively TRBD1 (5 bases). The CDR3 sequence is 14 residues long. Germline V gene data show CDR1 as WSHSY and CDR2 as SAAADI. The V end lost 3 bases, the J end lost 4 bases, and 12 bases lay between the germline ends. Here the CDR3 DNA reads TGCGCCAGCAGTGACTCAGGGATGGGCACTGAAGCTTTCTTT. The encoded protein is CASSDSGMGTEAFF.

The genes are TRBV6-5 and TRBJ1-2, with D perhaps TRBD1 (5 bases). Germline V lookup: CDR1 MNHEY, CDR2 SVGAGI. The CDR3 loop spans 15 amino acids. V lost 0 bases and J 4 bases, leaving 12 bases between the germline ends. CDR3: CASSYSAGRVYGYTF. The CDR3 coding sequence is TGTGCCAGCAGTTACTCGGCAGGGAGGGTCTATGGCTACACCTTC.

This clone was seen more than once but under ten times. The rearrangement uses TRBV6-1 and TRBJ1-5; D unresolved. This CDR3 has 15 residues. Per the germline V gene, CDR1 is MNHNS and CDR2 is SASEGT. V shed 1 base and J shed 0 bases, with 7 bases lying between them. The CDR3 DNA follows: TGTGCCAGCAGTGAAGTGGACGGTAGCAATCAGCCCCAGCATTTT. Translating it yields CASSEVDGSNQPQHF.